These 9 T cell receptor beta chains originate from one sample sequenced in a study of CD8+ T cells in alopecia areata. cDNA serving as the sequencing template came from extracted, reverse transcribed RNA. The method was immunoSEQ multiplex PCR; TCRdb's version includes in-frame clones alone and lacks a portion of them. The sample lists around 97,000 clones, 80% to 90% occurring once. Treatment noted: oral pan-JAK inhibitor, 5-10 mg twice daily. The source was CD8+ T cells sorted from blood, collected at roughly week 30, from a patient treated with tofacitinib. All receptors derive from a human donor with alopecia areata.

This chain connects TRBV11-2 to TRBJ2-1; TRBD2 is a possible D gene (5 bases). The CDR3 sequence is 13 residues long. V lost 6 bases and J lost 4, with 10 bases in between. In germline, CDR1 is SGHAT, CDR2 FQNNGV. CDR3 loop: CASSPPGYNEQFF. The CDR3 DNA is TGTGCCAGCAGTCCCCCGGGGTACAATGAGCAGTTCTTC.

A single count supports this clone. The rearrangement joins TRBV7-9 to TRBJ2-3, with 14 bases lining up with TRBD2. Trimming removed 5 bases from V and 5 bases from J; junction bases left unmatched: 6. Germline assignment: CDR1 SEHNR and CDR2 FQNEAQ (reference sequence). The CDR3 has 16 amino acids. CDR3 residues: CASSRTSGGLGDTQYF. CDR3 DNA sequence: TGTGCCAGCAGCCGGACTAGCGGGGGGCTTGGAGATACGCAGTATTTT.

The V call is TRBV29-1, the J call TRBJ2-7; 8 bases agree with TRBD1. The CDR3 runs to 15 residues. J lost 2 bases, V lost 1 base, and 7 bases had no gene match. From germline, CDR1 is SQVTM and CDR2 ANQGSEA. The chain's CDR3 is CSVEGWTGSPYEQYF. CDR3 sequence (DNA): TGCAGCGTTGAAGGGTGGACAGGGTCCCCCTACGAGCAGTACTTC.

The DNA for the CDR3 is TGTGCCAGCAGCGTAGGACTAGCGGGTACCGGGGAGCTGTTTTTT. Translated: CASSVGLAGTGELFF. V usage is TRBV9 and J usage is TRBJ2-2, with 10 bases identical to TRBD2. Germline-derived CDR1 and CDR2 are SGDLS and YYNGEE. This CDR3 region has 15 residues. Trimming removed 0 bases from V and 5 bases from J; junction bases left unmatched: 1.

The table lists this clone with a few counts. The rearrangement joins TRBV11-2 to TRBJ1-3; tentatively, D is TRBD1 (5 bases). V lost 2 bases to trimming and J lost 7 bases, with 15 bases between them. The CDR3 extends over 15 amino acids. In germline, CDR1 is SGHAT, CDR2 FQNNGV. The CDR3 sequence is CASSLSGTFFNTIYF. The CDR3 DNA follows: TGTGCCAGCAGCTTATCTGGGACGTTCTTCAACACCATATATTTT.

J is TRBJ2-7 and V is TRBV5-4, with a weak D call TRBD2 (5 bases). This CDR3 has 14 amino acids. The V and J ends lost 0 bases and 2 bases respectively, with 9 bases between them. Germline-derived CDR1 and CDR2 are SGHNT and YYREEE (reference sequence). This chain's CDR3 is CASSLAELAYEQYF. The DNA of the CDR3 is TGTGCCAGCAGCTTGGCGGAACTAGCCTACGAGCAGTACTTC.

The V gene is TRBV7-3, the J gene TRBJ2-3, with 7 bases matching TRBD2. Germline-derived CDR1 and CDR2 are SGHTA and FQGTGA. The CDR3 consists of 14 residues. V lost 2 bases to trimming and J lost 1 base; unmatched junction nucleotides: 0. The CDR3 DNA reads TGTGCCAGCAGCTTAGCGGGGGGCACAGATACGCAGTATTTT. Its translation is CASSLAGGTDTQYF.

V and J are TRBV2 and TRBJ1-5; TRBD1 is a possible D gene (5 bases). Trimming shortened V by 4 bases and J by 3 bases, and 7 bases separated the two germline ends. The germline gives CDR1 SNHLY, CDR2 FYNNEI. The length of the CDR3 is 13 residues. Here the CDR3 DNA reads TGTGCCAGCAGTGCAGGGCCCAATCAGCCCCAGCATTTT. Translation: CASSAGPNQPQHF.

About this clone itself: The junction departs from germline at one end; a sequencing error may be responsible. The chain employs TRBV29-1 and TRBJ1-4; D not certain. Germline V CDR1 and CDR2: SQVTM, ANQGSEA. The CDR3 sequence is 11 residues long. CDR3 sequence reads: CSVEDRGEQIF. The CDR3 nucleotides read TGCAGCGTTGAAGATCGTGGGGAACAAATTTTT.